This TCR beta chain is drawn from a study of blood T cell repertoires in COVID-19 (dated by TCRdb to the early 2020s). The study in broad terms: Collaborator samples came from the United States, Italy and Spain and covered acute and convalescent phases of COVID-19. The dataset comprised deeply sampled blood TCRbeta repertoires from subjects exposed to, actively infected with, or recovered from COVID-19. Where available, HLA class I and class II types were obtained from metadata supplied by the sample provider rather than from assay-based typing. The sample metadata nearly always contained a de-identified subject ID, COVID-19 status, age in years and sex. The repertoires were made available in a free public database intended to serve as a resource for research on the immune response to SARS-CoV-2. The prospective study material was composed of cDNA or gDNA derived from T cells, B-cell-depleted T cells, or PBMCs. The samples were drawn from the first 160 participants of the ongoing ImmuneRACE study and from under 1,500 subjects provided by 6 global collaborators. Here is what the overall study found, with its caveats: Clinical and demographic metadata were provided uncurated, with the amount varying by source and participant.

Samples from volunteer blood donors who had recovered from COVID-19 were contributed by a second Seattle source. Whole blood was collected in K2EDTA tubes by collaborating institutions according to the institutions' own protocols. For TCRbeta analysis, collaborator samples were shipped as frozen whole blood, as isolated PBMCs, or as DNA extracted from either sample type. In the case of this clone: The antigen it binds to is not known. Base qualities were left out, and no much larger clone turns up one base away.

TCRbeta CDR3 regions were amplified from genomic DNA by means of the immunoSEQ Assay, a bias-controlled multiplex PCR. The source study handled its data this way. The number of nucleated cells in each sample was estimated from the amplification of reference gene primers within the assay. To quantify the absolute abundance of each unique TCRbeta CDR3 rearrangement, sequence reads were collapsed and filtered. For each sample, productive Simpson clonality was calculated as the square root of Simpson's diversity index over productive rearrangements. What TCRdb holds here is the immuneACCESS table cut down to in-frame rearrangements. Part of the clones is not present; checked against another copy, under half of the missing clones reflect an unresolved V gene, and the others are unexplained. V, J and clone size are taken as reported in that table, and D and trimming were inferred from the DNA itself. The sample table holds fewer than 150,000 clones, of which around 85% were seen once. Approximately 16% of the sample is taken by the ten largest.

The cysteine opens and the phenylalanine closes a CDR3 of 15 amino acids. The only DNA kept is the CDR3, 45 bases in frame from the first base. Via the germline V gene, CDR1 is SNHLY and CDR2 FYNNEI. V is shortened by 2 bases, J by 1 base, and the region joining them spans 11 bases. The sequence was obtained from a woman aged 45-60 years who had recovered from COVID-19. The sample comprised peripheral blood. This chain joins TRBV2 to TRBJ2-5; D gene: possibly TRBD2, on 6 matching bases. The CDR3 region has the sequence CASSEWGLSQETQYF. The DNA sequence is TGTGCCAGCAGTGAATGGGGACTTTCCCAAGAGACCCAGTACTTC.